Listed below are T cell receptor beta chains from one sample, sequenced in a study of naive and memory T cell subsets. TCRdb ran MiXCR on the UMI-ligation and nested PCR reads and lists one entry per CDR3 protein. In the table there are about 85,000 distinct CDR3 sequences, around 13% of which are singletons. The sequenced sample was central memory CD4+ T cells from blood. The origin of the receptors is a human donor in good health. Each CDR3 is given with its conserved first and last residue. The D gene is left open where the match is weak. Rows give clone size only sometimes, using once, few, many, or a class for an expanded clone.

V	J	size	D	CDR3	DNA
TRBV2	TRBJ2-2	few	TRBD2	CASSGLAANTGELFF	TGTGCCAGCAGCGGACTAGCGGCGAACACCGGGGAGCTGTTTTTT
TRBV18	TRBJ1-6	many	TRBD1	CASSPPGQDNSPLHF	TGTGCCAGCTCACCTCCGGGACAGGATAATTCACCCCTCCACTTT
TRBV20-1	TRBJ2-4	.	.	CSAILTLAKNIQYF	TGCAGTGCCATCCTTACTCTAGCCAAAAACATTCAGTACTTC
TRBV10-3	TRBJ2-3	many	.	CAITGTVSTDTQYF	TGTGCCATCACCGGGACCGTCAGCACAGATACGCAGTATTTT
TRBV28	TRBJ2-7	.	.	CASSAGDSYEQYF	TGTGCCAGCAGTGCAGGGGATTCCTACGAGCAGTACTTC
TRBV21-1	TRBJ2-2	.	.	CASSKAGTANTGELFF	TGTGCCAGCAGCAAAGCGGGGACAGCGAACACCGGGGAGCTGTTTTTT
TRBV20-1	TRBJ1-2	.	TRBD1	CSARDFLTGIHGYTF	TGCAGTGCTAGAGATTTCTTGACAGGGATCCATGGCTACACCTTC
TRBV6-5	TRBJ1-6	.	TRBD1	CASRDRGRRESPLHF	TGTGCCAGCAGGGACAGGGGAAGGCGGGAGTCACCCCTCCACTTT
TRBV14	TRBJ2-5	.	.	CASSQVGWETQYF	TGTGCCAGCAGCCAAGTGGGTTGGGAGACCCAGTACTTC
TRBV9	TRBJ2-5	.	TRBD2	CASSVGRSAGEAETQYF	TGTGCCAGCAGCGTAGGAAGGAGCGCGGGAGAAGCTGAGACCCAGTACTTC
TRBV4-1	TRBJ2-3	few	.	CASSQPTTRHPDTQYF	TGCGCCAGCAGCCAACCCACCACCCGACACCCAGATACGCAGTATTTT
TRBV27	TRBJ2-1	.	TRBD1	CASSRTGTTGGTGAMFF	TGTGCCAGCAGTCGGACGGGCACAACCGGAGGGACAGGGGCTATGTTCTTC
TRBV3-1	TRBJ2-1	.	TRBD2	CASSHMTSGINEQFF	TGTGCCAGCAGCCATATGACTAGCGGGATAAATGAGCAGTTCTTC
TRBV29-1	TRBJ2-6	.	.	CSVEGSGGANVLTF	TGCAGCGTTGAGGGGAGTGGGGGGGCCAACGTCCTGACTTTC
TRBV29-1	TRBJ1-1	many	.	CSVEEAQGTEAFF	TGCAGCGTTGAAGAGGCGCAGGGGACTGAAGCTTTCTTT
TRBV6-1	TRBJ1-2	many	.	CASSESRVSDGYTF	TGTGCCAGCAGTGAATCCAGGGTGAGCGATGGCTACACCTTC
TRBV5-1	TRBJ2-5	many	TRBD2	CASSRGYTSGYQETQYF	TGCGCCAGCAGCCGAGGCTACACTAGCGGGTACCAAGAGACCCAGTACTTC
TRBV6-5	TRBJ1-1	.	.	CASTPGPSRDTEAFF	TGTGCCAGCACCCCAGGACCTTCGCGGGACACTGAAGCTTTCTTT